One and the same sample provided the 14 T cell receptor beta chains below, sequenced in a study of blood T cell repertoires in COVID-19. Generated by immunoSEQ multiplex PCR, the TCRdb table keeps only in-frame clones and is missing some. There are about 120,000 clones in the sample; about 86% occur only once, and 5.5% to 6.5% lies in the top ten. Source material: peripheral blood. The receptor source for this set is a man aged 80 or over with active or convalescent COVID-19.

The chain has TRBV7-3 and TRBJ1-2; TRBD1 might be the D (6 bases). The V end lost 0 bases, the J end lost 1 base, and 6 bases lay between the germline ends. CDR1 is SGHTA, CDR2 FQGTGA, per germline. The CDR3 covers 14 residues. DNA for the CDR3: TGTGCCAGCAGCTTAACGGACAGTAACTATGGCTACACCTTC. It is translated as CASSLTDSNYGYTF.

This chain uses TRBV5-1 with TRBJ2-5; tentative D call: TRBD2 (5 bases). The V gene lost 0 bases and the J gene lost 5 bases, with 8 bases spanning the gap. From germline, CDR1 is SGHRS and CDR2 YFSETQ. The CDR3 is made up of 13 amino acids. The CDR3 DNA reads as TGCGCCAGCAGCTTGGTGGGAGAGGAGACCCAGTACTTC. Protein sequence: CASSLVGEETQYF.

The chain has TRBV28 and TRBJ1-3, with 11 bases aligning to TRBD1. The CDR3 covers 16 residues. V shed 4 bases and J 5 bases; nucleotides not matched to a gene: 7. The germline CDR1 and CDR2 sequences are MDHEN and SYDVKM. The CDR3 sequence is CASSYFGTGGRNTIYF. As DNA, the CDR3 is TGTGCCAGCAGTTATTTCGGGACAGGGGGACGAAACACCATATATTTT.

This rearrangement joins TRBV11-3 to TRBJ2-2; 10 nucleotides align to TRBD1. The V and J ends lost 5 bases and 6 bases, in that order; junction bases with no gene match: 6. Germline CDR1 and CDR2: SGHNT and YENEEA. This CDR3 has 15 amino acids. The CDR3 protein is CASSAGQGFAGELFF. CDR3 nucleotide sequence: TGTGCCAGCAGCGCGGGACAGGGGTTTGCCGGGGAGCTGTTTTTT.

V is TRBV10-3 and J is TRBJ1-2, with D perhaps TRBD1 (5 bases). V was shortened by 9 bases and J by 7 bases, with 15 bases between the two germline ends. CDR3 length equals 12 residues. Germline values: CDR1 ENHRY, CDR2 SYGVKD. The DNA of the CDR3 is TGTGCCATAACCCCCTCAGGGTTTGGCTACACCTTC. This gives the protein CAITPSGFGYTF.

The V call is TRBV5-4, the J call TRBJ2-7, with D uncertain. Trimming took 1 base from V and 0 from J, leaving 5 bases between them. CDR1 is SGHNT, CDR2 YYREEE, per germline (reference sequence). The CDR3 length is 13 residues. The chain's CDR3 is CASSLSPSYEQYF. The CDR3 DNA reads TGTGCCAGCAGCTTGAGCCCCTCCTACGAGCAGTACTTC.

The CDR3: CASSVILDRGTNYGYTF. CDR3 bases: TGTGCCAGTAGTGTAATTTTAGACAGGGGCACTAACTATGGCTACACCTTC. The rearrangement joins TRBV19 to TRBJ1-2, with TRBD1 matching 8 bases. Germline V CDR1 and CDR2: LNHDA, SQIVND (reference sequence). This CDR3 has 17 amino acids. Trimming cost V 5 bases and J 0 bases; bases outside gene matches: 11. Complete variable domain (other parts from reference TRBV19 and TRBJ1-2): DGGITQSPKYLFRKEGQNVTLSCEQNLNHDAMYWYRQDPGQGLRLIYYSQIVNDFQKGDIAEGYSVSREKKESFPLTVTSAQKNPTAFYLCASSVILDRGTNYGYTFGSGTRLTVV.

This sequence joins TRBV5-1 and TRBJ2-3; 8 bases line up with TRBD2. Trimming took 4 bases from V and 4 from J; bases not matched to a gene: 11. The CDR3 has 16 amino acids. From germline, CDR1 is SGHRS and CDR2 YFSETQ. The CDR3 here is CASSGGLGLVSDTQYF. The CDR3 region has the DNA TGCGCCAGCAGCGGGGGTTTGGGACTAGTATCAGATACGCAGTATTTT. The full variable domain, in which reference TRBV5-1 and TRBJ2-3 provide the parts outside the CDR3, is KAGVTQTPRYLIKTRGQQVTLSCSPISGHRSVSWYQQTPGQGLQFLFEYFSETQRNKGNFPGRFSGRQFSNSRSEMNVSTLELGDSALYLCASSGGLGLVSDTQYFGPGTRLTVL.

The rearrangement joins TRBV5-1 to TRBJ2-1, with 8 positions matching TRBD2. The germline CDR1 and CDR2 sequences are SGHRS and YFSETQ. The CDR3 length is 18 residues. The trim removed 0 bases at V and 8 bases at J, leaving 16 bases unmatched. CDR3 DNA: TGCGCCAGCAGCTTGGGACTAGCGACGATATGGAGCAAGGATGAGCAGTTCTTC. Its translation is CASSLGLATIWSKDEQFF.

CDR3 sequence reads: CASRTGVNQPQHF. DNA of the CDR3: TGTGCCAGCAGAACAGGGGTTAATCAGCCCCAGCATTTT. The J gene is TRBJ1-5, the V gene TRBV6-5; 7 bases agree with TRBD1. The CDR3 consists of 13 residues. J lost 4 bases, V lost 6 bases, and 3 bases had no gene match. Germline values: CDR1 MNHEY, CDR2 SVGAGI.

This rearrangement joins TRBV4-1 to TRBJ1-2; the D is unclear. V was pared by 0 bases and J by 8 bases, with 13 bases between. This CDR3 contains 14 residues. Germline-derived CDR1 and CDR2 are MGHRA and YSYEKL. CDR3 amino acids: CASSQEEAGMGYTF. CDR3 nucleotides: TGCGCCAGCAGCCAAGAGGAGGCGGGGATGGGCTACACCTTC.

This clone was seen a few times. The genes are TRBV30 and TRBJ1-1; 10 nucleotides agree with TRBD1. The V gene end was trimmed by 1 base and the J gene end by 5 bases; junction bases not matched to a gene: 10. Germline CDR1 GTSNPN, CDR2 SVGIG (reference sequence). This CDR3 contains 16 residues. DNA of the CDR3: TGTGCCTGGAGTGCCGGGACAGGGGCCCGTAGGACTGAAGCTTTCTTT. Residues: CAWSAGTGARRTEAFF.

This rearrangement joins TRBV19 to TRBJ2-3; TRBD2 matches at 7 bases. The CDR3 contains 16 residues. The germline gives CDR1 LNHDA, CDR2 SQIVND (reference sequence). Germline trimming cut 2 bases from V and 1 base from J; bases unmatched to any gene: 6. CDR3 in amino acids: CASSIWITSGTDTQYF. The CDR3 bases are TGTGCCAGTAGTATATGGATCACTAGCGGCACAGATACGCAGTATTTT.

The CDR3 nucleotides are TGTGCCAGCAGTTACGACAGGAGTCAGCCCCAGCATTTT. Translated: CASSYDRSQPQHF. This chain connects TRBV6-2 or TRBV6-3 to TRBJ1-5; TRBD1 is a possible D gene (6 bases). This CDR3 contains 13 residues. The germline V gene has CDR1 MNHEY and CDR2 SVGEGT. V was trimmed by 2 bases and J by 6 bases, leaving 8 bases between them.